This is a list of T cell receptor beta chains from one sample in a study of lymphopenia after photon versus proton radiotherapy. Libraries were prepared by immunoSEQ multiplex PCR; TCRdb keeps only in-frame clonotypes and omits some of them. The sample has 25,000 to 30,000 clones; approximately 86% are singletons. Here the sequenced sample was peripheral blood, taken from a patient treated with photon-based radiotherapy. The receptor set was obtained from a man aged 50-60 years with gastric cancer. The CDR3 runs from the conserved cysteine through the conserved F or W. Fields, in order: V gene, J gene, clone size, D gene, CDR3 protein, CDR3 DNA. The D gene is left open where the match is weak. Size values are once, few and many counts, or a class for expanded clones, and some rows have none.

V: TRBV5-1
J: TRBJ2-4
size: once
D: NA
CDR3: CASSLVDQTKNIQYF
DNA: TGCGCCAGCAGCTTGGTAGACCAGACCAAAAACATTCAGTACTTC

V: TRBV7-3
J: TRBJ1-6
size: NA
D: TRBD1
CDR3: CASSPTGFNSPLHF
DNA: TGTGCCAGCAGCCCGACAGGGTTTAATTCACCCCTCCACTTT

V: TRBV19
J: TRBJ2-1
size: once
D: NA
CDR3: CASNFGVPYNEQFF
DNA: TGTGCCAGTAATTTCGGGGTCCCATACAATGAGCAGTTCTTC

V: TRBV5-6
J: TRBJ1-4
size: NA
D: NA
CDR3: CASSSQNLGPGEKLFF
DNA: TGTGCCAGCAGCTCCCAAAATCTGGGACCTGGGGAAAAACTGTTTTTT

V: TRBV11-2
J: TRBJ2-1
size: NA
D: TRBD2
CDR3: CASSERLAGGLYNEQFF
DNA: TGTGCCAGCAGCGAACGACTAGCGGGGGGTTTGTACAATGAGCAGTTCTTC

V: TRBV25-1
J: TRBJ2-1
size: NA
D: NA
CDR3: CASSPPGTYNEQFF
DNA: TGTGCCAGCTCACCCCCCGGGACCTACAATGAGCAGTTCTTC

V: TRBV27
J: TRBJ2-3
size: NA
D: NA
CDR3: CASSTPPDTQYF
DNA: TGTGCCAGCAGTACCCCACCAGATACGCAGTATTTT

V: TRBV5-1
J: TRBJ2-2
size: few
D: NA
CDR3: CASREGVRTGELFF
DNA: TGCGCCAGCAGGGAGGGAGTTAGGACCGGGGAGCTGTTTTTT

V: TRBV7-2
J: TRBJ1-3
size: NA
D: TRBD1
CDR3: CASSATGANSGNTIYF
DNA: TGTGCCAGCAGCGCGACAGGGGCCAACTCTGGAAACACCATATATTTT

V: TRBV29-1
J: TRBJ2-2
size: NA
D: TRBD1
CDR3: CSASGQGRTGELFF
DNA: TGCAGCGCATCAGGACAGGGTCGCACCGGGGAGCTGTTTTTT

V: TRBV9
J: TRBJ1-3
size: NA
D: TRBD1
CDR3: CASSGQGRSGNTIYF
DNA: TGTGCCAGCAGCGGACAGGGAAGGTCTGGAAACACCATATATTTT

V: TRBV7-6
J: TRBJ1-5
size: NA
D: TRBD1
CDR3: CASSFGQGQPQHF
DNA: TGTGCCAGCAGCTTCGGACAGGGACAGCCCCAGCATTTT

V: TRBV5-5
J: TRBJ2-1
size: NA
D: NA
CDR3: CASRGSFDYRYEQFF
DNA: TGTGCCAGTCGAGGGTCCTTTGATTATAGGTATGAGCAGTTCTTC

V: TRBV27
J: TRBJ2-1
size: once
D: NA
CDR3: CASSPDGGRNNEQFF
DNA: TGTGCCAGCAGTCCGGACGGAGGTAGAAACAATGAGCAGTTCTTC

V: TRBV21-1
J: TRBJ1-1
size: NA
D: NA
CDR3: CASSKVNGIGEAFF
DNA: TGTGCCAGCAGCAAAGTCAATGGAATAGGTGAAGCTTTCTTT

V: TRBV7-5
J: TRBJ1-3
size: NA
D: NA
CDR3: CARSRQGTGTGNTIYF
DNA: TGTGCCAGAAGCCGACAGGGGACAGGGACTGGAAACACCATATATTTT

V: TRBV5-1
J: TRBJ1-1
size: NA
D: NA
CDR3: CASSLTVANTEAFF
DNA: TGCGCCAGCAGCTTGACCGTCGCCAACACTGAAGCTTTCTTT

V: TRBV5-6
J: TRBJ2-1
size: NA
D: NA
CDR3: CASSLVGGTFVNEQFF
DNA: TGTGCCAGCAGCTTGGTGGGGGGAACTTTTGTGAATGAGCAGTTCTTC

V: TRBV4-1
J: TRBJ2-2
size: NA
D: TRBD2
CDR3: CASSRTRDTGELFF
DNA: TGCGCCAGCAGCCGGACTAGAGATACCGGGGAGCTGTTTTTT

V: TRBV9
J: TRBJ1-2
size: once
D: NA
CDR3: CASSQGLGYTF
DNA: TGTGCCAGCTCTCAGGGTTTGGGCTACACCTTC

V: TRBV9
J: TRBJ2-1
size: NA
D: NA
CDR3: CASSVVWGGSYNEQFF
DNA: TGTGCCAGCAGCGTAGTCTGGGGGGGCTCGTACAATGAGCAGTTCTTC

V: TRBV14
J: TRBJ2-1
size: NA
D: NA
CDR3: CASSETRMGEQFF
DNA: TGTGCCAGCAGCGAGACTAGGATGGGTGAGCAGTTCTTC

V: TRBV4-1
J: TRBJ2-2
size: NA
D: NA
CDR3: CASSQSTGPNTGELFF
DNA: TGCGCCAGCAGCCAATCGACGGGGCCGAACACCGGGGAGCTGTTTTTT

V: TRBV4-1
J: TRBJ1-5
size: NA
D: NA
CDR3: CASSQVGPDQPQHF
DNA: TGCGCCAGCAGCCAAGTGGGTCCCGATCAGCCCCAGCATTTT

V: TRBV15
J: TRBJ2-3
size: NA
D: NA
CDR3: CATKIGSTDTQYF
DNA: TGTGCCACCAAGATCGGAAGCACAGATACGCAGTATTTT

V: TRBV21-1
J: TRBJ1-6
size: NA
D: NA
CDR3: CASTANSPLHF
DNA: TGTGCCAGCACCGCTAATTCACCCCTCCACTTT

V: TRBV2
J: TRBJ1-1
size: NA
D: NA
CDR3: CASSVRENTEAFF
DNA: TGTGCCAGCAGTGTGAGAGAGAACACTGAAGCTTTCTTT

V: TRBV6-5
J: TRBJ1-5
size: few
D: NA
CDR3: CASSPAGNQPQHF
DNA: TGTGCCAGCAGTCCTGCGGGGAATCAGCCCCAGCATTTT

V: TRBV19
J: TRBJ1-3
size: NA
D: TRBD1
CDR3: CASSTGPGQGASGNTIYF
DNA: TGTGCCAGTAGTACAGGCCCAGGACAGGGGGCCTCTGGAAACACCATATATTTT

V: TRBV6-6
J: TRBJ1-5
size: NA
D: NA
CDR3: CASSLSSGMSQPQHF
DNA: TGTGCCAGCAGTCTTTCTTCAGGGATGAGTCAGCCCCAGCATTTT

V: TRBV10-3
J: TRBJ2-3
size: NA
D: NA
CDR3: CAISESGSTDTQYF
DNA: TGTGCCATCAGTGAGTCGGGTAGCACAGATACGCAGTATTTT

V: TRBV5-1
J: TRBJ1-1
size: NA
D: NA
CDR3: CASSLLVRGEAFF
DNA: TGCGCCAGCAGCTTGCTCGTGAGGGGTGAAGCTTTCTTT

V: TRBV5-6
J: TRBJ2-2
size: NA
D: TRBD2
CDR3: CASSLGLAGGFREPGELFF
DNA: TGTGCCAGCAGCTTAGGACTAGCGGGGGGATTTCGGGAACCCGGGGAGCTGTTTTTT

V: TRBV19
J: TRBJ2-1
size: once
D: NA
CDR3: CASSQGYNEQFF
DNA: TGTGCCAGTAGTCAGGGCTACAATGAGCAGTTCTTC

V: TRBV7-6
J: TRBJ1-2
size: few
D: NA
CDR3: CASSLGVRNYGYTF
DNA: TGTGCCAGCAGCTTAGGAGTCCGCAACTATGGCTACACCTTC

V: TRBV19
J: TRBJ1-6
size: NA
D: NA
CDR3: CASNSGSYNSPLHF
DNA: TGTGCCAGTAATTCCGGGAGCTATAATTCACCCCTCCACTTT

V: TRBV19
J: TRBJ2-3
size: NA
D: NA
CDR3: CASSVPGATDTQYF
DNA: TGTGCCAGTAGTGTCCCAGGAGCCACAGATACGCAGTATTTT

V: TRBV5-4
J: TRBJ1-3
size: NA
D: TRBD1
CDR3: CASSRDRGPGNTIYF
DNA: TGTGCCAGCAGTCGGGACAGGGGGCCGGGAAACACCATATATTTT

V: TRBV2
J: TRBJ2-7
size: NA
D: NA
CDR3: CASSKAYEQYF
DNA: TGTGCCAGCAGTAAGGCCTACGAGCAGTACTTC

V: TRBV5-1
J: TRBJ2-1
size: NA
D: NA
CDR3: CASSLVGFEQFF
DNA: TGCGCCAGCAGCTTGGTCGGGTTTGAGCAGTTCTTC

V: TRBV30
J: TRBJ1-6
size: NA
D: NA
CDR3: CAWTAAYNSPLHF
DNA: TGTGCCTGGACGGCAGCCTATAATTCACCCCTCCACTTT

V: TRBV6-6
J: TRBJ2-3
size: few
D: NA
CDR3: CATASSTDTQYF
DNA: TGTGCCACAGCATCTAGCACAGATACGCAGTATTTT

V: TRBV2
J: TRBJ2-3
size: NA
D: NA
CDR3: CASSDSGSVDTQYF
DNA: TGTGCCAGCAGTGACTCAGGGTCAGTGGATACGCAGTATTTT

V: TRBV23-1
J: TRBJ1-6
size: NA
D: NA
CDR3: CASSQCRRRVFNSPLHF
DNA: TGCGCCAGCAGTCAATGTCGCCGGAGGGTTTTTAATTCACCCCTCCACTTT

V: TRBV14
J: TRBJ1-6
size: NA
D: TRBD1
CDR3: CASSQVVGGAYNSPLHF
DNA: TGTGCCAGCAGCCAAGTCGTAGGGGGCGCCTATAATTCACCCCTCCACTTT

V: TRBV19
J: TRBJ2-1
size: NA
D: NA
CDR3: CASSPGQPSLSEQFF
DNA: TGTGCCAGTAGTCCAGGACAGCCTAGTTTGAGTGAGCAGTTCTTC

V: TRBV6-1
J: TRBJ2-7
size: NA
D: NA
CDR3: CASSARGGRYEQYF
DNA: TGTGCCAGCAGTGCTAGGGGGGGCAGGTACGAGCAGTACTTC

V: TRBV5-1
J: TRBJ2-3
size: NA
D: NA
CDR3: CASSSFTDTQYF
DNA: TGCGCCAGCAGCTCATTCACAGATACGCAGTATTTT

V: TRBV2
J: TRBJ1-5
size: NA
D: NA
CDR3: CASREQDLGNQPQHF
DNA: TGTGCCAGCAGGGAACAGGACTTGGGCAATCAGCCCCAGCATTTT

V: TRBV5-4
J: TRBJ2-5
size: once
D: NA
CDR3: CASTWDGGRFQETQYF
DNA: TGTGCCAGCACTTGGGACGGGGGGCGCTTCCAAGAGACCCAGTACTTC

V: TRBV18
J: TRBJ1-1
size: once
D: TRBD1
CDR3: CASSPRNPHRQGSGTEAFF
DNA: TGTGCCAGCTCACCCAGAAATCCACATAGACAGGGGTCGGGCACTGAAGCTTTCTTT

V: TRBV30
J: TRBJ2-3
size: NA
D: NA
CDR3: CAWRRGQDTQYF
DNA: TGTGCCTGGAGACGAGGGCAAGATACGCAGTATTTT

V: TRBV23-1
J: TRBJ2-1
size: NA
D: NA
CDR3: CASRWGRDYNEQFF
DNA: TGCGCCAGCCGCTGGGGGCGGGACTACAATGAGCAGTTCTTC